This T cell receptor (beta chain) emerged from a study of CD8 T cells in Susac syndrome. The patients who served as multiple sclerosis controls were treatment-naive and had stable or active relapsing-remitting disease that fulfilled the revised McDonald criteria. Negative isolation yielded the CD8+ and CD4+ T cells, while FACS enriched the TEMRA cells. The RNA, about 0.45 to 1 ug, was put through reverse transcription using random hexamers. TCR beta CDR3 was amplified by immunoSEQ multiplex PCR. This amplification extended across 54 Vbeta and 13 Jbeta segments. TCRdb analysed the immunoSEQ multiplex PCR reads with MiXCR anew, one entry per CDR3 protein. The sample shows about 300,000 distinct CDR3 sequences, roughly 90% of them seen only once. Germline CDR1 is MNHEY and CDR2 is SVGEGT. With V trimmed by 5 bases and J by 4 bases, 4 bases remained unmatched. This CDR3 region has 16 residues.

Sequenced material: CD8+ T cells from PBMCs. The sequence was collected from a human donor with multiple sclerosis. The gene calls are TRBV6-2 or TRBV6-3 and TRBJ2-2, with 13 bases that match TRBD2. The chain's CDR3 is CASSKLAGGPTGELFF. The CDR3 nucleotides read TGTGCCAGCAGTAAACTAGCGGGGGGGCCCACCGGGGAGCTGTTTTTT.